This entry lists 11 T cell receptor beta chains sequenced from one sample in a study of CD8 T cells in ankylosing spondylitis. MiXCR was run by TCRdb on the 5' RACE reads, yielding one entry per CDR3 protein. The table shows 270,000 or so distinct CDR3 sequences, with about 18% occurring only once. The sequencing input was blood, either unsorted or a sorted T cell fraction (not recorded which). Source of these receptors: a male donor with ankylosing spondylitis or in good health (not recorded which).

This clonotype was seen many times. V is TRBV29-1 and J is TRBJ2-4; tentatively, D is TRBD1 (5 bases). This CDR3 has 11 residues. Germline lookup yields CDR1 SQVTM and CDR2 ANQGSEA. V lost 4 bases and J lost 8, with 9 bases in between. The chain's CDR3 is CSVAGPYIQYF. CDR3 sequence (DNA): TGCAGCGTTGCAGGGCCGTACATTCAGTACTTC. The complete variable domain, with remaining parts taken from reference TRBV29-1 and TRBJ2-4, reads SAVISQKPSRDICQRGTSLTIQCQVDSQVTMMFWYRQQPGQSLTLIATANQGSEATYESGFVIDKFPISRPNLTFSTLTVSNMSPEDSSIYLCSVAGPYIQYFGAGTRLSVL.

The CDR3 nucleotides are TGTGCCAGCAGCACTGGGACGGCTTTTTTGAATGGCTACACCTTC. This encodes CASSTGTAFLNGYTF. The chain couples TRBV5-4 to TRBJ1-2, with D perhaps TRBD1 (5 bases). V lost 4 bases to trimming and J lost 6 bases, with 19 bases between them. CDR1 is SGHNT and CDR2 is YYREEE in the germline V gene (reference sequence). The CDR3 extends over 15 amino acids.

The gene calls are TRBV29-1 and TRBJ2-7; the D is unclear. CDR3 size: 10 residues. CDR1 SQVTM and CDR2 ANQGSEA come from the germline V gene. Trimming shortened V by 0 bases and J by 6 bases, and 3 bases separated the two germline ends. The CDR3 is CSVEDSEQYF. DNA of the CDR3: TGCAGCGTTGAAGATAGCGAGCAGTACTTC.

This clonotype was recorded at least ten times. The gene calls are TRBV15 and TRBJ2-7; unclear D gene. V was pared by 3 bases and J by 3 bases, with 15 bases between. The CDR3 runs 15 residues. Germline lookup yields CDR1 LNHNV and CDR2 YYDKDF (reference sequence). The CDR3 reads CATSRELDPNYEQYF. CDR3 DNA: TGTGCCACCAGCAGGGAACTCGACCCCAACTACGAGCAGTACTTC.

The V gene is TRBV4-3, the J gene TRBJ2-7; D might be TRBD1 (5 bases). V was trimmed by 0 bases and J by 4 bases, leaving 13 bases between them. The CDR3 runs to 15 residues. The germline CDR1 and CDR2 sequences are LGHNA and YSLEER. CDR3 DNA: TGCGCCAGCAGCCAAGATCCCAGGGCCCTTTACGAGCAGTACTTC. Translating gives CASSQDPRALYEQYF.

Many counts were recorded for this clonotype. CDR3 loop: CSARRDREPFF. The CDR3 nucleotides are TGCAGCGCGCGTAGGGACAGGGAGCCTTTCTTT. This chain uses TRBV29-1 with TRBJ1-1; 9 bases align to TRBD1. This CDR3 is built from 11 residues. Germline-derived CDR1 and CDR2 are SQVTM and ANQGSEA. V shed 7 bases, J shed 12 bases, and the junction held 9 bases outside the gene matches.

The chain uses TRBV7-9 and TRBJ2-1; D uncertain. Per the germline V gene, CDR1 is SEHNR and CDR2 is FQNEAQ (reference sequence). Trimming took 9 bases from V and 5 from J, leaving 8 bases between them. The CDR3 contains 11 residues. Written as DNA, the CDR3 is TGTGCCAGGGGTAAGGACAATGAGCAGTTCTTC. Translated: CARGKDNEQFF.

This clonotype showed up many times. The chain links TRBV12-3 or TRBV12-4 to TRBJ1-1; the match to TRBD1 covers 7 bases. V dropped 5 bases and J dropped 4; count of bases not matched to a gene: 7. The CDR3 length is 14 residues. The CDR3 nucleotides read TGTGCCAGCAGTGTACAGGGGAAGGGCACTGAAGCTTTCTTT. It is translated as CASSVQGKGTEAFF.

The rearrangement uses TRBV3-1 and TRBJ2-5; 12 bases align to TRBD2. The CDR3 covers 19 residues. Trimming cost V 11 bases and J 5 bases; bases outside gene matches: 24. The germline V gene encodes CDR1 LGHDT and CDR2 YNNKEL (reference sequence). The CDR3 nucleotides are TGTGCCTTCAGTCTAACTGGACTAGCGGGACCTACCCCTGGGGAGACCCAGTACTTC. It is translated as CAFSLTGLAGPTPGETQYF.

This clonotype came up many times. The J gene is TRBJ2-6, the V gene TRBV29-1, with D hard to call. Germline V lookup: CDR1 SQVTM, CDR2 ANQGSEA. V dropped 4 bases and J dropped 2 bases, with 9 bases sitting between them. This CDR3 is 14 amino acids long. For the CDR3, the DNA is TGCAGCGTTGGAGACGCAGCTGGGGCCAACGTCCTGACTTTC. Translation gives CSVGDAAGANVLTF.

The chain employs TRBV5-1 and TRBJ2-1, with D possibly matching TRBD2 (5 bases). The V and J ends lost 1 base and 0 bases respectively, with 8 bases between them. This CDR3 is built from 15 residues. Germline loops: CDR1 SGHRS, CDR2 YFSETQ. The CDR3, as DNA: TGCGCCAGCAGCTTGCTGGGGAGCTCCTACAATGAGCAGTTCTTC. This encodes CASSLLGSSYNEQFF.